This TCR beta chain was retrieved from a study of PD-1 blockade in classical Hodgkin lymphoma. Findings and limits, study-wide: Later analyses included only patients treated at least 1 year post-ASCT. By C4D1 there was a significant rise in CD4+ TCR diversity but not in CD8+ TCR diversity. When set against healthy donors, newly diagnosed patients were reported to show lower baseline TCR diversity.

Exposure to brentuximab vedotin varied, and each patient had relapsed following autologous stem cell transplantation. The method was immunoSEQ multiplex PCR; TCRdb's version includes in-frame clones alone and lacks a portion of them. The sample lists around 25,000 clones, about 67% occurring once. CDR3 size: 15 residues. The trim removed 1 base at V and 5 bases at J, leaving 6 bases unmatched. CDR1 and CDR2 from the germline V gene are SGHTA and FQGNSA. Regarding this clone: Its target is not known.

Sequenced here: peripheral blood mononuclear cells (PBMCs), sampled before the second cycle of nivolumab. This TCR was recovered from a human donor with classical Hodgkin lymphoma. V and J are TRBV7-2 and TRBJ2-5; 8 positions agree with TRBD2. This CDR3 is CASSLGGRPRETQYF. In nucleotides, the CDR3 is TGTGCCAGCAGCTTAGGCGGGAGGCCTCGGGAGACCCAGTACTTC.